These 29 T cell receptor beta chains were all obtained from the same sample, sequenced in a study of T cell responses to AZD1222 COVID-19 vaccine. Sequencing used immunoSEQ multiplex PCR; TCRdb keeps in-frame clones, though not all of them. The table lists some 110,000 clones, around 90% of them singletons, with approximately 4.2% in the top ten. The sequences come from peripheral blood, collected on day 0 of AZD1222 vaccination. These receptor sequences come from an adult in good health.

The chain is built from TRBV5-6 and TRBJ1-4; 9 positions match TRBD1. Germline values: CDR1 SGHDT, CDR2 YYEEEE. Trimming cost V 4 bases and J 2 bases; bases outside gene matches: 9. The length of the CDR3 is 17 residues. CDR3 amino acids: CASSLRTTGGTNEKLFF. In DNA, the CDR3 is TGTGCCAGCAGCCTCCGCACTACAGGGGGCACTAATGAAAAACTGTTTTTT.

This clone was observed once. The V gene is TRBV28, the J gene TRBJ1-5; D call uncertain. V was trimmed by 4 bases and J by 2 bases, leaving 9 bases between them. Germline CDR1 reads MDHEN; CDR2 reads SYDVKM. There are 14 residues in the CDR3. CDR3 nucleotide sequence: TGTGCCAGCAGTTCCACATCGGGCAATCAGCCCCAGCATTTT. Translated: CASSSTSGNQPQHF.

The chain combines TRBV7-2 with TRBJ2-2; D is uncertain. V dropped 3 bases and J dropped 1 base, with 6 bases sitting between them. This CDR3 contains 14 residues. Germline V gene sequence: CDR1 SGHTA, CDR2 FQGNSA. The CDR3 region has the DNA TGTGCCAGCAGCTTTGTTGGGAACACCGGGGAGCTGTTTTTT. As protein: CASSFVGNTGELFF.

The chain links TRBV4-1 to TRBJ2-7, with TRBD1 identical over 11 bases. This CDR3 comprises 15 residues. J gave up 2 bases and V 3 bases, and 3 bases lay outside the gene matches. Germline values: CDR1 MGHRA, CDR2 YSYEKL. The CDR3 DNA sequence: TGCGCCAGCAGCCACGGGACAGGGGGGACCTACGAGCAGTACTTC. Translated: CASSHGTGGTYEQYF.

The rearrangement uses TRBV11-2 and TRBJ2-5; TRBD1 is a possible D gene (6 bases). This CDR3 contains 13 residues. V lost 2 bases and J 3 bases, leaving 7 bases between the germline ends. Germline V gene lookup returns CDR1 SGHAT and CDR2 FQNNGV. The CDR3 nucleotides read TGTGCCAGCAGCTTACCAGGGGAAGAGACCCAGTACTTC. It codes for CASSLPGEETQYF.

The genes are TRBV29-1 and TRBJ2-1; 8 bases match TRBD2. The V gene's germline CDR1 is SQVTM and CDR2 ANQGSEA. With 5 bases clipped from V and 4 bases from J, the junction kept 4 bases outside the gene matches. The CDR3 is 13 residues long. Here the CDR3 DNA reads TGCAGCGTTAAGACTAGCGTGTACAATGAGCAGTTCTTC. Translating gives CSVKTSVYNEQFF.

V usage is TRBV30 and J usage is TRBJ2-1, with TRBD1 identical over 8 bases. Germline loops: CDR1 GTSNPN, CDR2 SVGIG (reference sequence). Trimming removed 6 bases from V and 5 bases from J; junction bases left unmatched: 18. This CDR3 spans 17 amino acids. DNA of the CDR3: TGTGCCTGCTCAGGACAGGGACGGTCCCATGGCGACAATGAGCAGTTCTTC. It yields the protein CACSGQGRSHGDNEQFF.

The chain joins TRBV2 to TRBJ1-6; D gene unclear. The CDR3 is 17 amino acids. Between the trimmed V and J ends, which lost 3 bases and 0 bases, there was a span of 12 bases. Germline CDR1 SNHLY, CDR2 FYNNEI. The DNA of the CDR3 is TGTGCCAGCAGTGAGGGCAGGAGTAGCTCCTATAATTCACCCCTCCACTTT. It specifies CASSEGRSSSYNSPLHF.

This CDR3 is CASSFEGMSEKLFF. The CDR3 DNA follows: TGTGCCAGCAGCTTTGAGGGGATGAGTGAAAAACTGTTTTTT. The chain combines TRBV5-6 with TRBJ1-4, with D possibly TRBD1 on 5 matching bases. Trimming removed 2 bases at V and 7 bases at J, with 12 bases between. Germline V CDR1 and CDR2: SGHDT, YYEEEE. The length of the CDR3 is 14 residues.

This rearrangement joins TRBV10-3 to TRBJ1-5; 9 bases match TRBD1. Trimming removed 2 bases from V and 0 bases from J; junction bases left unmatched: 5. This CDR3 is built from 17 residues. Germline V gene sequence: CDR1 ENHRY, CDR2 SYGVKD. The CDR3 DNA sequence: TGTGCCATCAGTGAGGCGACAGGGGGTAGTAGCAATCAGCCCCAGCATTTT. Residues: CAISEATGGSSNQPQHF.

The chain uses TRBV5-1 and TRBJ1-3; D unresolved. V was clipped by 0 bases and J by 2 bases, with 9 bases between them. Germline V CDR1 and CDR2: SGHRS, YFSETQ. The length of the CDR3 is 15 residues. CDR3 sequence: CASSLETPPGNTIYF. DNA for the CDR3: TGCGCCAGCAGCTTGGAAACGCCGCCTGGAAACACCATATATTTT.

This clone was observed a handful of times. This chain links TRBV7-3 with TRBJ2-1, with 10 bases identical to TRBD1. There are 15 residues in the CDR3. J was trimmed by 8 bases and V by 4 bases; bases with no gene match: 8. The V gene's germline CDR1 is SGHTA and CDR2 FQGTGA. As DNA, the CDR3 is TGTGCCAGCAGCTCAGACAGGGGGCGTATCGATGAGCAGTTCTTC. Its protein is CASSSDRGRIDEQFF.

In its sample, this clone was seen once. This chain uses TRBV30 with TRBJ1-6; D is undetermined. The ends were cut back, 7 bases at V and 8 bases at J, with 15 bases in the middle. CDR3 length: 13 amino acids. In germline, CDR1 is GTSNPN, CDR2 SVGIG (reference sequence). CDR3 coding DNA: TGTGCCTTGACCGGGTATTTGGATTCACCCCTCCACTTT. This sequence encodes CALTGYLDSPLHF.

V usage is TRBV19 and J usage is TRBJ1-3; TRBD1 matches 9 bases. This CDR3 has 13 residues. Germline lookup yields CDR1 LNHDA and CDR2 SQIVND (reference sequence). Germline trimming cut 9 bases from V and 8 bases from J; bases unmatched to any gene: 8. The CDR3, as DNA: TGTGCCAGCACGGACAGGGGTCGGGACACCATATATTTT. This gives the protein CASTDRGRDTIYF.

The chain links TRBV7-2 to TRBJ1-3, with 9 bases lining up with TRBD1. This CDR3 spans 15 amino acids. V lost 5 bases, J lost 3 bases, and 5 bases stayed unmatched. Germline loops: CDR1 SGHTA, CDR2 FQGNSA. This CDR3 is CASSDDRGFGNTIYF. The CDR3 DNA follows: TGTGCCAGCAGCGACGACAGGGGGTTTGGAAACACCATATATTTT.

V is TRBV7-3 and J is TRBJ1-1, with 9 bases identical to TRBD1. This CDR3 comprises 18 residues. Germline trimming cut 1 base from V and 0 bases from J; bases unmatched to any gene: 9. CDR1 is SGHTA, CDR2 FQGTGA, per germline. The DNA for the CDR3 is TGTGCCAGCAGCTTAAGGGCCACCGGGACAGGGCTGAACACTGAAGCTTTCTTT. Protein product: CASSLRATGTGLNTEAFF.

This chain joins TRBV19 and TRBJ1-2, with a weak D call TRBD1 (5 bases). The length of the CDR3 is 12 residues. Germline CDR1 and CDR2: LNHDA and SQIVND (reference sequence). The V gene lost 9 bases and the J gene lost 7 bases, with 15 bases spanning the gap. DNA for the CDR3: TGTGCCAGCAAAAGGGGTGGAGGTGGCTACACCTTC. Its protein is CASKRGGGGYTF.

The CDR3 loop reads CASSLGTDYGYTF. CDR3 nucleotide sequence: TGTGCCAGCAGTTTAGGGACAGACTATGGCTACACCTTC. V and J are TRBV28 and TRBJ1-2; 7 bases align to TRBD1. Germline lookup yields CDR1 MDHEN and CDR2 SYDVKM. With V trimmed by 2 bases and J by 3 bases, 0 bases remained unmatched. The CDR3 covers 13 residues.

The count of this clone is one. The CDR3 loop is CASSSQGNTEAFF. CDR3 sequence (DNA): TGTGCCAGCAGCTCACAGGGGAACACTGAAGCTTTCTTT. The rearrangement links TRBV5-8 to TRBJ1-1; a possible D gene is TRBD1 (6 bases). The CDR3 loop spans 13 amino acids. V lost 3 bases and J 1 base, leaving 7 bases between the germline ends. Germline values: CDR1 SGHTS, CDR2 YDEGEE.

This clone has only one observation. The junction and the germline gene differ at one end; a read error may be behind it. The V gene is TRBV29-1, the J gene TRBJ2-1; TRBD2 agrees at 7 bases. Germline values: CDR1 SQVTM, CDR2 ANQGSEA. This CDR3 is 15 amino acids long. CDR3 in amino acids: CSVGEAGVGDGPVLF. For the CDR3, the DNA is TGCAGCGTTGGGGAGGCGGGAGTCGGGGATGGGCCCGTGCTCTTC.

This chain connects TRBV5-1 to TRBJ2-3; D not resolved. Trimming took off 7 bases at V and 2 bases at J, with 11 bases between the two ends. CDR1 is SGHRS and CDR2 is YFSETQ in the germline V gene. This CDR3 has 13 amino acids. The CDR3 is CASGPGNTDTQYF. CDR3 coding DNA: TGCGCCAGCGGGCCTGGAAACACAGATACGCAGTATTTT.

The genes are TRBV5-6 and TRBJ2-5, with TRBD2 as a possible D gene (7 bases). The CDR3 totals 13 residues. Germline CDR1 and CDR2: SGHDT and YYEEEE. The V end was cut by 5 bases, the J end by 9 bases, with 17 bases between. The CDR3 loop is CASSINQGRAQYF. In DNA, the CDR3 is TGTGCCAGCAGTATCAATCAGGGGAGGGCCCAGTACTTC.

The chain recombines TRBV7-9 with TRBJ2-3; TRBD1 matches at 10 bases. This CDR3 is 15 amino acids long. CDR1 and CDR2 from the germline V gene are SEHNR and FQNEAQ (reference sequence). After removal of 5 bases from V and 3 bases from J, the junction contained 5 bases not matched to a gene. For the CDR3, the DNA is TGTGCCAGCAGCCGACCGGGACAGGGGACAGATACGCAGTATTTT. Translating gives CASSRPGQGTDTQYF.

This clone has more than one count but fewer than ten. CDR3 DNA: TGCGCCAGCACCAGGGACAGACAGAACACTGAAGCTTTCTTT. This encodes CASTRDRQNTEAFF. The V and J genes are TRBV4-3 and TRBJ1-1; TRBD1 matches at 7 bases. The CDR3 has 14 residues. Germline V CDR1 and CDR2: LGHNA, YSLEER. Losses at the gene ends were 7 bases for V and 1 base for J; bases not matched to a gene: 6.

The J gene is TRBJ2-3, the V gene TRBV7-2; the match to TRBD2 covers 7 bases. Germline-derived CDR1 and CDR2 are SGHTA and FQGNSA. Trimming at V came to 1 base and at J to 2 bases, leaving 9 bases not matched to a gene. The CDR3 totals 17 residues. The CDR3 is CASSLGGRDYYTDTQYF. The CDR3 DNA reads TGTGCCAGCAGCTTAGGGGGTCGGGACTACTACACAGATACGCAGTATTTT.

The V gene is TRBV30, the J gene TRBJ1-3; no clear D gene. The length of the CDR3 is 14 residues. Germline V gene sequence: CDR1 GTSNPN, CDR2 SVGIG (reference sequence). Trimming took 4 bases from V and 0 from J, leaving 10 bases between them. The CDR3 loop is CAWKARRSGNTIYF. The CDR3 coding sequence is TGTGCCTGGAAGGCGCGGCGCTCTGGAAACACCATATATTTT.

The chain recombines TRBV15 with TRBJ2-7; 7 bases are a match to TRBD1. The CDR3 is 15 amino acids. The germline gives CDR1 LNHNV, CDR2 YYDKDF (reference sequence). The J segment lost 3 bases and the V segment lost 6 bases, leaving 11 bases of the junction unmatched. The CDR3 spells CATRKVPGQSYEQYF. In nucleotides, the CDR3 is TGTGCCACCAGAAAAGTACCGGGACAGAGCTACGAGCAGTACTTC.

The chain has TRBV19 and TRBJ1-2; D unresolved. The CDR3 consists of 12 residues. Germline V lookup: CDR1 LNHDA, CDR2 SQIVND (reference sequence). The V and J ends lost 5 bases and 4 bases respectively, with 8 bases between them. CDR3 in DNA: TGTGCCAGTAGTGCCAACCTCTATGGCTACACCTTC. Translated: CASSANLYGYTF.

The genes are TRBV3-1 (or the pseudogene TRBV3-2) and TRBJ2-7; unclear D gene. CDR3 length equals 13 residues. Germline loops: CDR1 LGHDT, CDR2 YNNKEL (reference sequence). With 1 base removed from V and 0 bases from J, the gap between germline ends came to 4 bases. CDR3 DNA: TGTGCCAGCAGCCAAGGAGCCTCCTACGAGCAGTACTTC. Translation: CASSQGASYEQYF.